This TCR beta chain was obtained from a study of blood T cell repertoires in COVID-19. Whole-study context: The United States, Italy and Spain were the sources of the acute and convalescent COVID-19 samples. PBMCs, B-cell-depleted T cells, or T cells were the source of the cDNA or gDNA that made up the material.

In the source study's methods: For nucleated cells, counts were estimated from reference gene primer amplification. TCRdb's table, derived via immunoSEQ multiplex PCR, lists solely in-frame clones and lacks some. V, J and clone size are taken as reported in that table, and D and trimming were inferred from the DNA itself. Of approximately 130,000 clones in the sample, about 77% were seen once. A few counts support this clone. The length of the CDR3 is 14 residues. Trimming cost V 3 bases and J 5 bases, with 13 bases left between them. The V gene's germline CDR1 is KGHSH and CDR2 LQKENI. Sequenced sample: peripheral blood. This clonotype originated in a man at least 80 years old with acute or convalescent COVID-19. The V gene is TRBV18, the J gene TRBJ2-5; D gene unclear. The CDR3 is CASSPGQPRETQYF. The CDR3 bases are TGTGCCAGCTCACCTGGGCAGCCCAGGGAGACCCAGTACTTC.